This T cell receptor beta chain was sequenced in a study of T cell responses to AZD1222 COVID-19 vaccine. Study-wide results and caveats: The sample set comprised mostly white British donors with more females, and clonal diversity was possibly underestimated.

CDR1 is MGHRA and CDR2 is YSYEKL in the germline V gene. Trimming shortened V by 3 bases and J by 4 bases, and 18 bases separated the two germline ends. CDR3 size: 16 residues. About this clone itself: Its antigen is still unknown.

TCRdb keeps only in-frame clones here, not all; method: immunoSEQ multiplex PCR. In the table there are around 110,000 clones, 70% to 90% of which are singletons. Here the sequenced sample was peripheral blood, taken on day 0 of MenACWY control vaccination. The chain uses TRBV4-1 and TRBJ1-1; D might be TRBD1 (6 bases). The source is an adult in good health. The CDR3 DNA reads as TGCGCCAGCAGCCAGCGTAGTGGGCAGGGGCGCACTGAAGCTTTCTTT. It is translated as CASSQRSGQGRTEAFF.